The 18 T cell receptor beta chains below were found in one sample sequenced in a study of blood T cell repertoires in COVID-19. The data were produced by immunoSEQ multiplex PCR, yet TCRdb's version contains in-frame clones alone and is incomplete. The data hold 150,000 to 180,000 clones, with roughly 84% observed a single time. Sequencing was carried out using peripheral blood. The receptors were gathered from a woman aged 55-70 years with COVID-19, enrolled during active disease.

V usage is TRBV19 and J usage is TRBJ1-5; D is possibly TRBD1 (6 bases). The CDR3 is 15 residues long. Germline assignment: CDR1 LNHDA and CDR2 SQIVND (reference sequence). V was cut by 5 bases and J by 6 bases, with 17 bases left in between. DNA for the CDR3: TGTGCCAGTAGTCTCGGGCTGGGGGCGGTTCAGCCCCAGCATTTT. Translating gives CASSLGLGAVQPQHF.

The V and J genes are TRBV18 and TRBJ1-4; D unclear. Looked up from germline, CDR1 is KGHSH and CDR2 is LQKENI. The CDR3 sequence is 13 residues long. Trimming took 7 bases from V and 4 from J, leaving 10 bases between them. The CDR3 nucleotides are TGTGCCAGCTATGCAGGCTTTAATGAAAAACTGTTTTTT. It translates to CASYAGFNEKLFF.

This clone was counted at least ten times. The sample holds other DNA sequences that translate to the same CDR3. The V and J genes are TRBV10-3 and TRBJ2-6; D might be TRBD1 (5 bases). This CDR3 has 14 residues. Looked up from germline, CDR1 is ENHRY and CDR2 is SYGVKD. V was trimmed by 6 bases and J by 0 bases, leaving 6 bases between them. CDR3 nucleotide sequence: TGTGCCATCAGAGACAGCTCTGGGGCCAACGTCCTGACTTTC. Its translation: CAIRDSSGANVLTF.

This chain uses TRBV6-6 with TRBJ1-2, with a possible D match to TRBD1 (5 bases). The CDR3 loop spans 16 amino acids. Trimming shortened V by 6 bases and J by 1 base, and 18 bases separated the two germline ends. Germline CDR1 is MNHNY and CDR2 is SVGAGI (reference sequence). CDR3 sequence: CASSRSSGGSNYGYTF. As DNA, the CDR3 is TGTGCCAGCAGCCGATCTTCGGGGGGGAGTAACTATGGCTACACCTTC.

This clone occurred once. The genes are TRBV15 and TRBJ2-5; a possible D gene is TRBD1 (6 bases). This CDR3 spans 13 amino acids. V lost 4 bases to trimming and J lost 5 bases, with 11 bases between them. Germline CDR1 is LNHNV and CDR2 is YYDKDF (reference sequence). The CDR3 coding sequence is TGTGCCACCAGCATCCCAGGGGTCGAGACCCAGTACTTC. Translation gives CATSIPGVETQYF.

The chain recombines TRBV6-1 with TRBJ1-6; TRBD1 might be the D (5 bases). The V and J ends lost 3 bases and 10 bases respectively, with 7 bases between them. Germline CDR1 and CDR2: MNHNS and SASEGT. The CDR3 is 12 residues long. Written as DNA, the CDR3 is TGTGCCAGCAGTGACAGGGTGTCACCCCTCCACTTT. It yields the protein CASSDRVSPLHF.

This clone was counted between two and nine times. The CDR3 DNA sequence: TGTGCCAGCAGTCGATCGGGACTAGTGACAGATACGCAGTATTTT. This sequence encodes CASSRSGLVTDTQYF. The chain employs TRBV6-6 and TRBJ2-3; 8 nucleotides match TRBD2. The V and J ends lost 5 bases and 3 bases, in that order; junction bases with no gene match: 7. Germline CDR1 is MNHNY and CDR2 is SVGAGI (reference sequence). The CDR3 is 15 amino acids.

This clone is a singleton in its sample. V is TRBV27 and J is TRBJ1-5; 9 nucleotides line up with TRBD1. Germline values: CDR1 MNHEY, CDR2 SMNVEV (reference sequence). CDR3 size: 15 residues. The trim removed 6 bases at V and 1 base at J, leaving 4 bases unmatched. DNA for the CDR3: TGTGCCAGCAGCTCCGACAGGGGGAGCAATCAGCCCCAGCATTTT. This gives the protein CASSSDRGSNQPQHF.

The chain employs TRBV6-5 and TRBJ2-1, with 11 bases fitting TRBD1. Losses at the gene ends were 6 bases for V and 6 bases for J; bases not matched to a gene: 4. The CDR3 totals 14 residues. Germline V gene lookup returns CDR1 MNHEY and CDR2 SVGAGI. The CDR3 sequence: CASRRTGGGNEQFF. The CDR3 DNA sequence: TGTGCCAGCAGACGGACAGGGGGCGGCAATGAGCAGTTCTTC.

Here the CDR3 DNA reads TGTGCCAGTAGTATTCCTACAGGGCGGCGAACGCAGTATTTT. The encoded protein is CASSIPTGRRTQYF. The chain couples TRBV19 to TRBJ2-3; D might be TRBD1 (6 bases). CDR3 length: 14 residues. Deletions cut 3 bases from V and 9 bases from J, with 16 bases between. Germline V gene lookup returns CDR1 LNHDA and CDR2 SQIVND (reference sequence).

J is TRBJ1-1 and V is TRBV7-2; D unresolved. This CDR3 comprises 15 residues. Trimming removed 5 bases at V and 0 bases at J, with 13 bases between. Per the germline V gene, CDR1 is SGHTA and CDR2 is FQGNSA. The CDR3 region has the DNA TGTGCCAGCAGCACCTCAGGAACATTGAACACTGAAGCTTTCTTT. Its protein is CASSTSGTLNTEAFF.

The chain uses TRBV19 and TRBJ1-3; D call uncertain. Germline V gene data show CDR1 as LNHDA and CDR2 as SQIVND (reference sequence). This CDR3 comprises 13 residues. The V end lost 7 bases, the J end lost 7 bases, and 14 bases lay between the germline ends. In DNA, the CDR3 is TGTGCCAGTACCCTTTCCTCGAGGAACACCATATATTTT. It is translated as CASTLSSRNTIYF.

This chain joins TRBV5-1 and TRBJ1-2; D might be TRBD1 (6 bases). Trimming removed 4 bases from V and 8 bases from J, with 18 bases in between. The CDR3 runs to 14 residues. Germline loops: CDR1 SGHRS, CDR2 YFSETQ. The chain's CDR3 is CASSPSSGGWGYTF. CDR3 sequence (DNA): TGCGCCAGCAGCCCCTCCAGCGGGGGCTGGGGCTACACCTTC.

The CDR3 region is CATSDFRVLNTEAFF. The CDR3, as DNA: TGTGCCACCAGTGATTTTAGAGTCTTGAACACTGAAGCTTTCTTT. The chain is built from TRBV24-1 and TRBJ1-1; D is unclear. The germline V and J ends were trimmed by 1 base and 0 bases, with 8 bases remaining between them. In germline, CDR1 is KGHDR, CDR2 SFDVKD. This CDR3 region has 15 residues.

The chain combines TRBV14 with TRBJ1-2, with no clear D. Trimming removed 6 bases at V and 1 base at J, with 9 bases between. CDR3 length: 13 residues. Germline loops: CDR1 SGHDN, CDR2 FVKESK. CDR3 sequence: CASSREINYGYTF. The CDR3 region has the DNA TGTGCCAGCAGTCGGGAGATTAACTATGGCTACACCTTC.

J is TRBJ1-1 and V is TRBV6-6; D gene ambiguous. The V and J ends lost 5 bases and 7 bases respectively, with 20 bases between them. The CDR3 length is 15 residues. The V gene's germline CDR1 is MNHNY and CDR2 SVGAGI (reference sequence). The CDR3: CASSNPGAVIHEAFF. As DNA, the CDR3 is TGTGCCAGCAGTAACCCGGGAGCCGTGATACATGAAGCTTTCTTT.

V usage is TRBV19 and J usage is TRBJ1-5; tentatively, D is TRBD1 (6 bases). Trimming shortened V by 3 bases and J by 2 bases, and 8 bases separated the two germline ends. This CDR3 comprises 14 residues. Per the germline V gene, CDR1 is LNHDA and CDR2 is SQIVND (reference sequence). CDR3 coding DNA: TGTGCCAGTAGTATCGGACAGCGCAATCAGCCCCAGCATTTT. Translation gives CASSIGQRNQPQHF.

The chain has TRBV6-1 and TRBJ2-7, with TRBD1 matching 7 bases. The CDR3 totals 14 residues. Per the germline V gene, CDR1 is MNHNS and CDR2 is SASEGT. J gave up 0 bases and V 8 bases, and 7 bases lay outside the gene matches. The CDR3 region has the DNA TGTGCCAGCCTAGACAGGGATCTCTCCTACGAGCAGTACTTC. Its translation is CASLDRDLSYEQYF.